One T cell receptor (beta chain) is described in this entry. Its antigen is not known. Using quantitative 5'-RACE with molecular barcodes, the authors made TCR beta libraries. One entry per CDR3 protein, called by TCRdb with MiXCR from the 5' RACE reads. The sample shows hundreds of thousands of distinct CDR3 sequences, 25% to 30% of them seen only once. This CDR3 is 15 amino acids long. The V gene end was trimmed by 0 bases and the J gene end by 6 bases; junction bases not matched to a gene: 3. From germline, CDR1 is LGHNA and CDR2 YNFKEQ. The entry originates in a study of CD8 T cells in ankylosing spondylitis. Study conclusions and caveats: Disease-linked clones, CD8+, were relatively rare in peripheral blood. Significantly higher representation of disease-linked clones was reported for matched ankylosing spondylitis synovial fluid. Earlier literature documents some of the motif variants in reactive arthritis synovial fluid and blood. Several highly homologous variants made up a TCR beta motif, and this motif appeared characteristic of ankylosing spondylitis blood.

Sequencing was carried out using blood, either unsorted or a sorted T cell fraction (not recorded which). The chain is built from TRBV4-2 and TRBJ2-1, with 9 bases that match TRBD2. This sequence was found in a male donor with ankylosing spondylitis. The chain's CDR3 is CASSQEQREVNEQFF. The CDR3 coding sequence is TGTGCCAGCAGCCAAGAACAGCGGGAGGTCAATGAGCAGTTCTTC.